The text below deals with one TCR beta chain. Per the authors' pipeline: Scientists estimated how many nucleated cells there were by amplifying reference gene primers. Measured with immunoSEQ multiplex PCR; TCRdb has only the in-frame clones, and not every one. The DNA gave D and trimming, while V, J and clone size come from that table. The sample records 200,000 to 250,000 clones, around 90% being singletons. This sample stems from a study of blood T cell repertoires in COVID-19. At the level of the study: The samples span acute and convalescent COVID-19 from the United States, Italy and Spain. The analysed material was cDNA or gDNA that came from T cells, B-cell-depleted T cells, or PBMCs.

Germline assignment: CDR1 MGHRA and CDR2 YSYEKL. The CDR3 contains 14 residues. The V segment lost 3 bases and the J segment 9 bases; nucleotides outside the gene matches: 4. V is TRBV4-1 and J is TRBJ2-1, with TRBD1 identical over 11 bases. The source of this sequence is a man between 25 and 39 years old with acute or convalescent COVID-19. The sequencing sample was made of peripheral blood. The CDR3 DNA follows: TGCGCCAGCAGCCAGGACAGGGGGCAAGGTGAGCAGTTCTTC. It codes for CASSQDRGQGEQFF.